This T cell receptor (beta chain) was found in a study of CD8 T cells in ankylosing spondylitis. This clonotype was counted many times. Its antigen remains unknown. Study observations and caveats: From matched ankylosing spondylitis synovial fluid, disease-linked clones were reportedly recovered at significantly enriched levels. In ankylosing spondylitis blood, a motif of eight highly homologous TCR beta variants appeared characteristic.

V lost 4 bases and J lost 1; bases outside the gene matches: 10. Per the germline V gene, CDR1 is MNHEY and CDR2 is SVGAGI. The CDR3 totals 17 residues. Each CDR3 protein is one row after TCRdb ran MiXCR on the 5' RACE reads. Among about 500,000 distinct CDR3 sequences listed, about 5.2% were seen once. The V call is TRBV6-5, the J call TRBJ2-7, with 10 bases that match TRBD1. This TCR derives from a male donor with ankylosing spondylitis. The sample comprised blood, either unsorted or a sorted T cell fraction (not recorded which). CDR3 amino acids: CASSSFPPGQGSYEQYF. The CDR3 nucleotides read TGTGCCAGCAGTTCTTTCCCTCCGGGACAGGGGTCCTACGAGCAGTACTTC.